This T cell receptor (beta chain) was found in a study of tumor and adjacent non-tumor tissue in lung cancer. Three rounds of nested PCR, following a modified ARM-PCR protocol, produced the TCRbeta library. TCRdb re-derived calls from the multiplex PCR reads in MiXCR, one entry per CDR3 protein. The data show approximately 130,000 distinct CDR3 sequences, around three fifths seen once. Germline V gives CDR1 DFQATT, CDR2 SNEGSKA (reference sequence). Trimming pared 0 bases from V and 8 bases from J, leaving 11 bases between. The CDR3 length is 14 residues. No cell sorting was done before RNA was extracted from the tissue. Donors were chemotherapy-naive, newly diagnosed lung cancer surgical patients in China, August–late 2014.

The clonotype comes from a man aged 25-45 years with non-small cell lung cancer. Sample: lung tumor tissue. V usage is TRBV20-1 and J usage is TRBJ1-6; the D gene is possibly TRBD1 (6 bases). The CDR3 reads CSAREDSEYSPLHF. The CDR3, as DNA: TGCAGTGCTAGAGAGGACAGTGAATATTCACCCCTCCACTTT.